The rows below give T cell receptor beta chains drawn from one sample of a study of blood T cells in healthy people across ages. One entry per CDR3 protein results from TCRdb running MiXCR on the 5' RACE reads. The profile shows some 1.8 million distinct CDR3 sequences, about two fifths of them singletons. The sequenced sample consisted of blood. The receptors were gathered from a human donor in good health. Both conserved end residues are part of each CDR3. The D gene is left open where the match is weak. Clone size is shown for a subset of rows, as once, few, many or a class of expanded clone.

cdr3_nt,cdr3_aa,clone_size,j_call,v_call,d_call
TGTGCCAGCAGCAAAGCATCTGGGGGGATCCCCTACGAGCAGTACTTC,CASSKASGGIPYEQYF,NA,TRBJ2-7,TRBV21-1,NA
TGTGCCAGCAGTTTATCGGAGTGGACTAGCGGGGTCAATGAGCAGTTCTTC,CASSLSEWTSGVNEQFF,NA,TRBJ2-1,TRBV27,TRBD2
TGTGCCAGCAGTTTAGGAGCAGTAGGAGGGAGGAAACTGTTTTTT,CASSLGAVGGRKLFF,NA,TRBJ1-4,TRBV12-3/TRBV12-4,NA
TGTGCCAGCAGTGACGGGACAGGGCACGATACGCGGTATTTT,CASSDGTGHDTRYF,few,TRBJ2-3,TRBV12-3/TRBV12-4,TRBD1
TGCGCCAGCAGCCCCCTAGCGGGGGGGGCAGATACGCAGTATTTT,CASSPLAGGADTQYF,NA,TRBJ2-3,TRBV4-3,TRBD2
TGTGCCAGCAGCTTAGCGACGGCCACACGCGGTGAAAAACTGTTTTTT,CASSLATATRGEKLFF,NA,TRBJ1-4,TRBV7-6,NA
TGTGCCAGCAGCCCCCTCCGGGGCCTCGAGCAGTACTTC,CASSPLRGLEQYF,NA,TRBJ2-7,TRBV14,NA
TGCGCCAGCAGCGATAACAGGGTCCCTGGGGCCAACGTCCTGACTTTC,CASSDNRVPGANVLTF,few,TRBJ2-6,TRBV5-1,NA
TGCGCCAGCAGCCAAGGGTGGGATAGTACAGATACGCAGTATTTT,CASSQGWDSTDTQYF,NA,TRBJ2-3,TRBV4-1,NA
TGTGCCAGTAGCCTCGGGACAGGTATCGAGCAGTACTTC,CASSLGTGIEQYF,NA,TRBJ2-7,TRBV7-2,TRBD1
TGCAGCGTAGGAGCCGGGACAGGGGGACACTACGAGCAGTACTTC,CSVGAGTGGHYEQYF,NA,TRBJ2-7,TRBV29-1,TRBD1
TGTGCCATTCCCCACGCGACAGGGGGTGGCTACACCTTC,CAIPHATGGGYTF,NA,TRBJ1-2,TRBV10-3,TRBD1
TGCAGTGCTAGAGCCCTTCCCCTCTCGGGAGAGACCCAGTACTTC,CSARALPLSGETQYF,NA,TRBJ2-5,TRBV20-1,NA
TGTGCGAATTCCCATCGGGGGGCATCAGGTCCCGGGGAGCTGTTTTTT,CANSHRGASGPGELFF,few,TRBJ2-2,TRBV28,NA
TGTGCCAGCACGACTAGCGGGGGGTGGAAGACCCAGTACTTC,CASTTSGGWKTQYF,NA,TRBJ2-5,TRBV7-2,TRBD2
TGCAGTGCTACCCAACAGGGACGAAAACTGTTTTTT,CSATQQGRKLFF,NA,TRBJ1-4,TRBV20-1,NA
TGCAGCGTTGAAGATCCCGGGGGCGGCTACACCTTC,CSVEDPGGGYTF,many,TRBJ1-2,TRBV29-1,NA
TGTGCCAGCAGTGACGGTACTATCGGGGAGCTGTTTTTT,CASSDGTIGELFF,NA,TRBJ2-2,TRBV6-6,NA
TGTGCCAGCAGCTCCTGGTACCGGGACACCGAAAACATTCAGTACTTC,CASSSWYRDTENIQYF,NA,TRBJ2-4,TRBV11-3,NA
TGTGCCAGCAGCGCCCGAACATCTGGGTATGGCTACACCTTC,CASSARTSGYGYTF,few,TRBJ1-2,TRBV11-2,NA
TGTGCCAGCAGCTTCAGTGTGGACAGCGGGGGAGCTTTCTTT,CASSFSVDSGGAFF,NA,TRBJ1-1,TRBV7-3,NA
TGTGCCAGCAGCTTGAACTTCAATGAGCAGTTCTTC,CASSLNFNEQFF,NA,TRBJ2-1,TRBV5-6,NA
TGTGCCACCTCGGCCGCGCGAACCTCCTACAATGAGCAGTTCTTC,CATSAARTSYNEQFF,NA,TRBJ2-1,TRBV10-3,NA
TGTGCCACTTCCCGGGACAGGGGGCCCCAAGAGACCCAGTACTTC,CATSRDRGPQETQYF,many,TRBJ2-5,TRBV15,TRBD1
TGCAGTGCTAGGCCTCCCCCGGGGGAAGAGGGCTACACCTTC,CSARPPPGEEGYTF,NA,TRBJ1-2,TRBV20-1,NA
TGTGCCGCGCACCCGGGACAGGGAGACTATGGCTACACCTTC,CAAHPGQGDYGYTF,NA,TRBJ1-2,TRBV6-1,TRBD1
TGCGCCAGCAGCCATACAGGGGACGGAAACACCATATATTTT,CASSHTGDGNTIYF,few,TRBJ1-3,TRBV4-3,TRBD1
TGTGCCAGCAGTGACCTAACCCTAGCGGGGCAGGACATTCAGTACTTC,CASSDLTLAGQDIQYF,NA,TRBJ2-4,TRBV25-1,TRBD2
TGTGCCAGCAGCGAGTCGACTAGCGGGGCTACGCAGTATTTT,CASSESTSGATQYF,NA,TRBJ2-3,TRBV7-7,TRBD2
TGCAGCGTTGAAGATCCACTAGCGGGGGGACAAGAGACCCAGTTCTTC,CSVEDPLAGGQETQFF,NA,TRBJ2-1,TRBV29-1,TRBD2
TGTGCCAGCAGCGCGACAGGGATTTTAGTCTATGGCTACACCTTC,CASSATGILVYGYTF,NA,TRBJ1-2,TRBV9,TRBD1
TGCGCCAGCAGCCAAGAATTGTATGGAGGAGCGAATGAGCAGTTCTTC,CASSQELYGGANEQFF,NA,TRBJ2-1,TRBV4-3,NA
TGCGCCAGCGGCCAAGATAGAGGGACAGGGGCTGGCTACACCTTC,CASGQDRGTGAGYTF,NA,TRBJ1-2,TRBV4-3,TRBD1